What follows describes a single T cell receptor (beta chain). The repertoire was sequenced with immunoSEQ multiplex PCR; TCRdb's copy has only in-frame clones and lacks some. The sample has 390,000 or so clones, roughly 90% seen once. CDR3 length equals 15 residues. V lost 0 bases and J 4 bases, leaving 8 bases between the germline ends. Per the germline V gene, CDR1 is SGDLS and CDR2 is YYNGEE. The data stem from a study of blood T cell repertoires in COVID-19. Study summary: The origin of the acute and convalescent COVID-19 samples was the United States, Italy and Spain. PBMCs, B-cell-depleted T cells, or T cells were the source of the cDNA or gDNA that made up the material.

This sequence was found in a woman under 40 with active or convalescent COVID-19. Material: peripheral blood. The gene calls are TRBV9 and TRBJ1-6; no definite D call. The CDR3 sequence: CASSVGLQYNSPLHF. The CDR3 nucleotides are TGTGCCAGCAGCGTAGGTCTCCAGTATAATTCACCCCTCCACTTT.